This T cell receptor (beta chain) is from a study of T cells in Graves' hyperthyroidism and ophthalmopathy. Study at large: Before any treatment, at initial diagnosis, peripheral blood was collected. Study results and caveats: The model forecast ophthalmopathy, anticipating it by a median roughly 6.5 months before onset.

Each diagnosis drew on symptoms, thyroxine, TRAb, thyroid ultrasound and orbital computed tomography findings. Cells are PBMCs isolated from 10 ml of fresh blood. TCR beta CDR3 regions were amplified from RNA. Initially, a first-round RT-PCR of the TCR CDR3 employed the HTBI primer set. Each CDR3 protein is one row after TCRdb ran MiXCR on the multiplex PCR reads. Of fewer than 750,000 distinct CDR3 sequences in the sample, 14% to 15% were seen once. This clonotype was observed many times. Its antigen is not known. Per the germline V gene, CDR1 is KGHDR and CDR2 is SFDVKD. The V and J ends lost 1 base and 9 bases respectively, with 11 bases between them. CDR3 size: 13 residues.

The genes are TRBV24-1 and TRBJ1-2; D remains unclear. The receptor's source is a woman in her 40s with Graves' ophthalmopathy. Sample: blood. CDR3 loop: CATSDFADSSYTF. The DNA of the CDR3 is TGTGCCACCAGTGATTTCGCGGACTCCAGCTACACCTTC.